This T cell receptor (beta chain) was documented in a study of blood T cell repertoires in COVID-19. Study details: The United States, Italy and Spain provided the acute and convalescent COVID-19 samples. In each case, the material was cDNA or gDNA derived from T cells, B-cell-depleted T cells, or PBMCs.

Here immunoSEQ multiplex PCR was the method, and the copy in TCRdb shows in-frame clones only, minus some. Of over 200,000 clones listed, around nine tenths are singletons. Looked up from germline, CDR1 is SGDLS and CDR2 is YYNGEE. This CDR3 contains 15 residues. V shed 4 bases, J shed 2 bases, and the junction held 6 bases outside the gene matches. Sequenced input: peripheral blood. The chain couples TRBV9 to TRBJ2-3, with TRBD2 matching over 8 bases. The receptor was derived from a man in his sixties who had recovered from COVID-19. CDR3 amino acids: CASSPFGLATDTQYF. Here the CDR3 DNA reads TGTGCCAGCAGCCCGTTTGGACTAGCCACAGATACGCAGTATTTT. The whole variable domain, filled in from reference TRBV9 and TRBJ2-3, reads DSGVTQTPKHLITATGQRVTLRCSPRSGDLSVYWYQQSLDQGLQFLIQYYNGEERAKGNILERFSAQQFPDLHSELNLSSLELGDSALYFCASSPFGLATDTQYFGPGTRLTVL.